This T cell receptor (beta chain) was documented in a study of beta chain features in type 1 diabetes. Study-level background: Across every sample, 107,917,701 sorted cells were examined in total.

The entirety of the isolated RNA underwent reverse transcription, so expressed TCRB transcripts were sequenced. Measured with immunoSEQ multiplex PCR; TCRdb has only the in-frame clones, and not every one. The sample holds roughly 340,000 clones, 13% seen once. Study-wide findings and caveats: A moderate, significant TCRB CDR3 shortening appeared in type 1 diabetes across four CD4+ subsets.

With respect to this clone: Its antigen is undetermined.

CDR1 is SGHRS and CDR2 is YFSETQ in the germline V gene. The trim removed 1 base at V and 6 bases at J, leaving 8 bases unmatched. The CDR3 runs 16 residues. V gene TRBV5-1 combines with J gene TRBJ2-7; TRBD2 aligns across 12 bases. The sequence came from a woman aged 18-29 years with type 1 diabetes. Material: naive CD4+ T cells from blood. The CDR3 bases are TGCGCCAGCAGCTTGTCGGCTAGCGGGAGGGCCCGCGAGCAGTACTTC. This translates into CASSLSASGRAREQYF.